This entry describes one T cell receptor (beta chain). This record comes from a study of OX40 agonist ivuxolimab in advanced cancers. Whole-study context: Patients received intravenous ivuxolimab every 2 weeks at 0.01 to 10 mg/kg. Participants averaged roughly 57 years of age (range about 23 to 80) and were around 85% male.

Germline assignment: CDR1 SGHRS and CDR2 YFSETQ. The CDR3 is 18 residues long. V lost 3 bases, J lost 2 bases, and 14 bases stayed unmatched. It was autoimmune disease history or systemic immunosuppression that excluded patients. On cycle 4 day 1 and cycle 7 day 1, as well as at baseline, blood was sampled. This table comes from immunoSEQ multiplex PCR, and its TCRdb copy is limited to in-frame clones, with some not included. In the table there are around 94,000 clones, roughly 89% of which are singletons. Sequenced material: CD4+ or CD8+ T cells sorted from blood, taken in a trial of the OX40 agonist ivuxolimab. The J gene is TRBJ2-3, the V gene TRBV5-1; 8 nucleotides agree with TRBD1. This receptor was identified in an adult with an advanced solid tumor such as melanoma, head and neck, liver or kidney cancer. The CDR3, as DNA: TGCGCCAGCAGCTCCCGGGACAGGCTTAGACCTAACACAGATACGCAGTATTTT. Translation gives CASSSRDRLRPNTDTQYF. The full variable domain, completed using reference TRBV5-1 and TRBJ2-3, is KAGVTQTPRYLIKTRGQQVTLSCSPISGHRSVSWYQQTPGQGLQFLFEYFSETQRNKGNFPGRFSGRQFSNSRSEMNVSTLELGDSALYLCASSSRDRLRPNTDTQYFGPGTRLTVL.